The clone carrying this T cell receptor (beta chain) was counted between two and nine times. TRB was amplified from approximately 250-480 ng of blood genomic DNA. The data originate from a study of T and B cells in COVID-19 patients. The CDR3 consists of 15 residues. The V gene end was trimmed by 5 bases and the J gene end by 1 base; junction bases not matched to a gene: 5. TRB rearrangements were amplified by multiplex PCR with BIOMED2 TRB-A/B primers. TCRdb re-derived calls from the multiplex PCR reads in MiXCR, one entry per CDR3 protein. The sample yields roughly 5,800 distinct CDR3 sequences, 26% seen once.

This TCR derives from a human donor with active COVID-19. Sequenced: blood. The rearrangement joins TRBV12-3 or TRBV12-4 to TRBJ1-5; 7 bases are a match to TRBD1. The CDR3 nucleotides read TGTGCCAGCAGTACTCAACAGGGGAGCAATCAGCCCCAGCATTTT. Its translation: CASSTQQGSNQPQHF.